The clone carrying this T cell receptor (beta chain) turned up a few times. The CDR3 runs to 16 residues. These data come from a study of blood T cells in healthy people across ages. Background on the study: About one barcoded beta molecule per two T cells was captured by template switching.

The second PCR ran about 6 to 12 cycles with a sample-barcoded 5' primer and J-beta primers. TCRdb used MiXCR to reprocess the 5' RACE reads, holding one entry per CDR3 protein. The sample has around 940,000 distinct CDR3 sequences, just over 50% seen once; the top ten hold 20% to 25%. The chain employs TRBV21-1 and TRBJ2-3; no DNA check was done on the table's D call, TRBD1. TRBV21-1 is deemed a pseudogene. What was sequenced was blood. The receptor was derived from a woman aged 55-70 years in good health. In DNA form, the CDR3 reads TGTGCCAGCAGCTACGACAGGGCCTCTAGCACAGATACGCAGTATTTT. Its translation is CASSYDRASSTDTQYF.